The source of this TCR beta chain is a study of blood T cell repertoires in COVID-19. Overall study: Both acute and convalescent COVID-19 samples were obtained from the United States, Italy and Spain. Sources were T cells, B-cell-depleted T cells, or PBMCs; the material itself was cDNA or gDNA.

Original analysis: For nucleated cells, counts were estimated from reference gene primer amplification. Produced via immunoSEQ multiplex PCR; TCRdb's table is partial and in-frame only. D and trimming come from the DNA, and the V and J calls and clone size come from that table. The table has more than 10,000 clones, roughly 84% seen once; the top ten hold less than 3.5%. The germline V and J ends were trimmed by 3 bases and 9 bases, with 3 bases remaining between them. Germline V gene lookup returns CDR1 SQVTM and CDR2 ANQGSEA. This CDR3 has 9 residues. The origin of this receptor is a human donor in a cohort sampled during active COVID-19. The sample was peripheral blood. V gene TRBV29-1 combines with J gene TRBJ2-1; no firm D call. CDR3 region: CSVDSEQFF. CDR3 sequence (DNA): TGCAGCGTTGATAGTGAGCAGTTCTTC.